The 26 T cell receptor beta chains in this list originate from one sample, sequenced in a study of identical twins. From the 5' RACE reads, TCRdb called clonotypes with MiXCR, one entry per CDR3 protein. The sample carries about 200,000 distinct CDR3 sequences, around 15% recorded once. This same sample was also part of a study on T cells expressing NK-cell markers.

The sequencing sample was made of CD8+ T cells sorted from blood. These receptors were collected from a woman aged 18-29 years in good health.

This clonotype was found many times. The rearrangement joins TRBV6-1 to TRBJ1-1; D unresolved. Germline V lookup: CDR1 MNHNS, CDR2 SASEGT. This CDR3 region has 13 residues. Trimming shortened V by 6 bases and J by 6 bases, and 14 bases separated the two germline ends. DNA for the CDR3: TGTGCCAGCAGCCCGGTTATGGCATCTGAAGCTTTCTTT. This translates into CASSPVMASEAFF.

This clonotype has just a few counts. The chain links TRBV5-6 to TRBJ2-1; TRBD1 matches 9 bases. J gave up 8 bases and V 3 bases, and 9 bases lay outside the gene matches. Germline-derived CDR1 and CDR2 are SGHDT and YYEEEE. This CDR3 contains 15 residues. The CDR3 here is CASSYGTGIRDEQFF. The CDR3 bases are TGTGCCAGCAGCTACGGGACAGGGATTAGGGATGAGCAGTTCTTC.

In this sample, this clonotype turned up a few times. The V call is TRBV9, the J call TRBJ1-4; tentatively, D is TRBD1 (5 bases). The CDR3 is 15 residues long. Deletions cut 0 bases from V and 4 bases from J, with 10 bases between. Germline V gives CDR1 SGDLS, CDR2 YYNGEE. The CDR3 region has the DNA TGTGCCAGCAGCGTAGAGGGGACGGGTAATGAAAAACTGTTTTTT. Translation: CASSVEGTGNEKLFF. The complete variable domain, with remaining parts taken from reference TRBV9 and TRBJ1-4, reads DSGVTQTPKHLITATGQRVTLRCSPRSGDLSVYWYQQSLDQGLQFLIQYYNGEERAKGNILERFSAQQFPDLHSELNLSSLELGDSALYFCASSVEGTGNEKLFFGSGTQLSVL.

The chain combines TRBV2 with TRBJ1-5; D gene ambiguous. V was clipped by 4 bases and J by 9 bases, with 16 bases between them. The CDR3 consists of 14 residues. In germline, CDR1 is SNHLY, CDR2 FYNNEI. The CDR3 nucleotides are TGTGCCAGCAGTGGAGGGCTCGGGGTTGGGCCCCAGCATTTT. This translates into CASSGGLGVGPQHF.

V usage is TRBV11-1 and J usage is TRBJ2-3, with TRBD1 identical over 8 bases. Germline V lookup: CDR1 SGHAT, CDR2 FQDESV (reference sequence). The CDR3 sequence is 18 residues long. Trimming cost V 4 bases and J 2 bases; bases outside gene matches: 14. The CDR3 nucleotides are TGTGCCAGCAGCTCAACCCGGACAGGGACCCTTTACACAGATACGCAGTATTTT. Protein: CASSSTRTGTLYTDTQYF.

This clonotype was seen ten or more times. J is TRBJ2-3 and V is TRBV7-6; D remains ambiguous. CDR1 is SGHVS, CDR2 FNYEAQ, per germline. This CDR3 is 15 amino acids long. V was pared by 5 bases and J by 1 base, with 13 bases between. The CDR3 reads CASSPIHGGTDTQYF. In DNA, the CDR3 is TGTGCCAGCAGCCCTATCCATGGGGGCACAGATACGCAGTATTTT.

The chain recombines TRBV6-2 or TRBV6-3 with TRBJ2-2; 7 bases are shared with TRBD2. The CDR3 totals 15 residues. V lost 7 bases, J lost 4 bases, and 9 bases stayed unmatched. CDR1 and CDR2 (germline): MNHEY, SVGEGT. For the CDR3, the DNA is TGTGCCAGCAAGGTCGCGGGAGTTAGCACCGGGGAGCTGTTTTTT. This gives the protein CASKVAGVSTGELFF.

Points on this clonotype: A much larger clone sits a single nucleotide away, making a read error possible. This sequence joins TRBV12-3 or TRBV12-4 and TRBJ1-4; D gene unclear. V was clipped by 6 bases and J by 5 bases, with 4 bases between them. The CDR3 sequence is 11 residues long. The CDR3 DNA is TGTGCCAGCAGCCAAAATGAAAAACTGTTTTTT. It encodes CASSQNEKLFF.

CDR3 protein: CASSPGGANTEAFF. The DNA for the CDR3 is TGTGCCAGCAGCCCGGGGGGCGCGAACACTGAAGCTTTCTTT. The chain employs TRBV5-5 and TRBJ1-1, with D possibly TRBD1 on 6 matching bases. Per the germline V gene, CDR1 is SGHKS and CDR2 is YYEKEE (reference sequence). CDR3 size: 14 residues. V lost 4 bases to trimming and J lost 1 base, with 11 bases between them.

This clonotype was counted only a few times. This chain uses TRBV12-5 with TRBJ2-7; possibly TRBD1 for D (5 bases). Trimming removed 6 bases from V and 0 bases from J, with 12 bases in between. This CDR3 has 14 residues. The germline V gene encodes CDR1 LGHNT and CDR2 FRNRAP. CDR3 amino acids: CASGVDSRSYEQYF. CDR3 in DNA: TGTGCTAGTGGAGTAGACAGTCGCTCCTACGAGCAGTACTTC.

This clonotype was seen a handful of times. The V and J genes are TRBV5-1 and TRBJ2-1; no definite D call. The germline gives CDR1 SGHRS, CDR2 YFSETQ. Deletions cut 0 bases from V and 2 bases from J, with 18 bases between. The CDR3 spans 18 residues. CDR3 nucleotides: TGCGCCAGCAGCTTGGGGGCAGGCCGGTCATCTCCCTACAATGAGCAGTTCTTC. Amino acids: CASSLGAGRSSPYNEQFF. The full variable domain, completed using reference TRBV5-1 and TRBJ2-1, is KAGVTQTPRYLIKTRGQQVTLSCSPISGHRSVSWYQQTPGQGLQFLFEYFSETQRNKGNFPGRFSGRQFSNSRSEMNVSTLELGDSALYLCASSLGAGRSSPYNEQFFGPGTRLTVL.

This chain uses TRBV7-2 with TRBJ2-1; D call uncertain. This CDR3 is built from 14 residues. In germline, CDR1 is SGHTA, CDR2 FQGNSA. The ends were cut back, 5 bases at V and 10 bases at J, with 18 bases in the middle. CDR3 protein: CASSLPAKGYEQFF. As DNA, the CDR3 is TGTGCCAGCAGCCTTCCGGCCAAAGGATACGAGCAGTTCTTC.

This clonotype has more than one count but fewer than ten. The genes are TRBV7-8 and TRBJ2-1; no clear D. CDR1 is SGHVS and CDR2 is FQNEAQ in the germline V gene. Trimming removed 6 bases from V and 3 bases from J, with 12 bases in between. There are 14 residues in the CDR3. The CDR3 sequence: CASSRTHIYNEQFF. The CDR3 region has the DNA TGTGCCAGCAGTAGGACCCACATCTACAATGAGCAGTTCTTC.

The CDR3 bases are TGTGCTAGTGGTTTGGTAGTCCTAGCGGGAGGTTTAAATGAGCAGTTCTTC. It is translated as CASGLVVLAGGLNEQFF. V gene TRBV12-5 combines with J gene TRBJ2-1, with 11 bases matching TRBD2. Germline V gives CDR1 LGHNT, CDR2 FRNRAP. The CDR3 extends over 17 amino acids. V gave up 0 bases and J gave up 7 bases; unmatched junction bases: 8.

The V call is TRBV4-3, the J call TRBJ1-1, with D perhaps TRBD1 (5 bases). Trimming pared 4 bases from V and 0 bases from J, leaving 12 bases between. The CDR3 contains 15 residues. Per the germline V gene, CDR1 is LGHNA and CDR2 is YSLEER. CDR3 in amino acids: CASSLRGGLNTEAFF. CDR3 DNA sequence: TGCGCCAGCAGCCTTCGGGGCGGATTGAACACTGAAGCTTTCTTT.

This clonotype was seen a handful of times. The chain links TRBV2 to TRBJ2-7; D unresolved. V was trimmed by 4 bases and J by 3 bases, leaving 10 bases between them. The CDR3 contains 13 residues. Germline values: CDR1 SNHLY, CDR2 FYNNEI. The CDR3 sequence is CASSVGLGYEQYF. The CDR3 DNA reads TGTGCCAGCAGTGTAGGGCTGGGCTACGAGCAGTACTTC.

The chain carries TRBV29-1 and TRBJ2-1; D is uncertain. Trimming shortened V by 7 bases and J by 8 bases, and 18 bases separated the two germline ends. The CDR3 loop spans 13 amino acids. Germline V gene sequence: CDR1 SQVTM, CDR2 ANQGSEA. CDR3 in DNA: TGCAGCGCCGCTGGACCCGAAGGTGATGAGCAGTTCTTC. This codes for CSAAGPEGDEQFF.

This chain links TRBV20-1 with TRBJ2-1; maybe TRBD1 (6 bases). This CDR3 is built from 15 residues. CDR1 and CDR2 from the germline V gene are DFQATT and SNEGSKA (reference sequence). V lost 0 bases and J 8 bases, leaving 17 bases between the germline ends. The DNA of the CDR3 is TGCAGTGCTAGAGATCGTCGGACAGAAGACGATGAGCAGTTCTTC. Translation gives CSARDRRTEDDEQFF.

This clonotype turned up a few times. This chain connects TRBV3-1 to TRBJ2-7; 12 nucleotides align to TRBD2. The junction had 4 bases not matched to a gene; V was cut back by 8 bases and J by 2 bases. The CDR3 extends over 14 amino acids. Germline assignment: CDR1 LGHDT and CDR2 YNNKEL (reference sequence). CDR3 in amino acids: CASQLAGGPYEQYF. In DNA form, the CDR3 reads TGTGCCAGCCAACTAGCGGGAGGACCCTACGAGCAGTACTTC.

This clonotype has at least ten counts. The chain couples TRBV6-5 to TRBJ2-1; 7 bases fit TRBD2. From germline, CDR1 is MNHEY and CDR2 SVGAGI. This CDR3 spans 15 amino acids. V was pared by 1 base and J by 5 bases, with 5 bases of the junction left unmatched. CDR3 bases: TGTGCCAGCAGTTACTTGGCGGGAGTAAACAATGAGCAGTTCTTC. Translating it yields CASSYLAGVNNEQFF.

The chain couples TRBV9 to TRBJ2-6, with TRBD1 matching over 9 bases. This CDR3 region has 18 residues. V shed 4 bases, J shed 0 bases, and the junction held 8 bases outside the gene matches. CDR1 and CDR2 (germline): SGDLS, YYNGEE. The CDR3 nucleotides read TGTGCCAGCAGCTTACGGGACAGGGACCTCTCTGGGGCCAACGTCCTGACTTTC. Amino acids: CASSLRDRDLSGANVLTF.

The chain couples TRBV12-3 or TRBV12-4 to TRBJ2-2; D gene unclear. CDR3 length: 14 residues. Trimming took off 7 bases at V and 1 base at J, with 10 bases between the two ends. The CDR3 loop reads CASNRAQNTGELFF. In DNA, the CDR3 is TGTGCCAGCAACCGGGCCCAGAACACCGGGGAGCTGTTTTTT.

The table lists this clonotype with a few counts. The V gene is TRBV2, the J gene TRBJ1-1, with D possibly matching TRBD1 (6 bases). Germline V lookup: CDR1 SNHLY, CDR2 FYNNEI. The V gene lost 8 bases and the J gene lost 5 bases, with 12 bases spanning the gap. The CDR3 totals 12 residues. CDR3 bases: TGTGCCAGCCTCGACAGGAGGACTGAAGCTTTCTTT. As protein: CASLDRRTEAFF.

This clonotype has a handful of counts. J is TRBJ2-7 and V is TRBV20-1; D may be TRBD2 (5 bases). Between the trimmed V and J ends, which lost 6 bases and 7 bases, there was a span of 19 bases. Germline V gene sequence: CDR1 DFQATT, CDR2 SNEGSKA (reference sequence). This CDR3 spans 13 amino acids. Here the CDR3 reads CSAPTGQTGEQYF. In DNA form, the CDR3 reads TGCAGTGCCCCAACCGGGCAAACGGGGGAGCAGTACTTC.

The chain has TRBV7-9 and TRBJ2-4; a possible D gene is TRBD2 (6 bases). Trimming stripped 5 bases from V and 9 bases from J, with 17 bases between. This CDR3 comprises 14 residues. Germline CDR1 SEHNR, CDR2 FQNEAQ (reference sequence). The DNA of the CDR3 is TGTGCCAGCAGCCCGGCCGGGGGAACAAGCATTCAGTACTTC. Residues: CASSPAGGTSIQYF.

The chain uses TRBV9 and TRBJ2-5; 7 nucleotides match TRBD2. The V gene's germline CDR1 is SGDLS and CDR2 YYNGEE. The CDR3 runs 14 residues. The V and J ends lost 6 bases and 2 bases, in that order; junction bases with no gene match: 7. The CDR3 loop reads CASTGFGRQETQYF. The CDR3, as DNA: TGTGCCAGCACCGGCTTCGGGAGGCAAGAGACCCAGTACTTC.